The T cell receptor (beta chain) described here comes from a study of T cells in Graves' hyperthyroidism and ophthalmopathy (dated by TCRdb to 2018 to 2020). Notes on the research overall: Peripheral blood was collected at initial diagnosis, before any treatment. The paper reports TCR Vbeta CDR3 sequencing of over 120 peripheral blood samples: around 45 ophthalmopathy, over 70 hyperthyroidism and around 17 progressor patients. The study also compared thyroid tissue and blood T-cell repertoires from over 5 Graves' hyperthyroidism patients. The roughly 99 discovery patients were divided at random into training and test sets in a 7:3 ratio. To identify TCR V-J signatures that set the groups apart, the researchers used a discovery cohort of more than 95 patients, made up of roughly 40 with Graves' ophthalmopathy and 55 to 65 with stable Graves' hyperthyroidism. Following sampling, methimazole starting at 30 mg daily was given to hyperthyroidism patients, and high-dose intravenous methylprednisolone was given to ophthalmopathy patients. Prospective prediction of ophthalmopathy was tested in an independent validation cohort consisting of about 20 hyperthyroidism patients and around 16 patients who later progressed to ophthalmopathy. The investigation overall reported the following: In validation, progression to ophthalmopathy was predicted by the model with nearly 71% sensitivity and roughly 76% specificity, a median of about 6 months before onset. No statistical method was used to fix the sample size in advance, and group allocation was not hidden from the investigators. Most expanded thyroid clonotypes (frequency above 0.001) were also detected in blood, suggesting blood repertoires may reflect thyroid immune responses. A 13 V-J signature model separated ophthalmopathy from stable hyperthyroidism, with roughly 88% sensitivity and 81% to 82% specificity in cross-validation and 80%/75% in testing.

Stable Graves' hyperthyroidism was defined as the absence of progression to ophthalmopathy over 18 months of follow-up. Hyperthyroidism patients were aged 18 to 65 years and newly diagnosed, with disease duration of less than 2 months. Exclusion was applied to patients with uncontrolled infections, other autoimmune diseases, pregnancy or lactation. Clinical symptoms, serum thyroxine and TRAb, thyroid ultrasound, and orbital computed tomography formed the basis for the diagnoses. PBMCs were isolated from about 9 ml of fresh peripheral blood by Ficoll-Paque density gradient centrifugation. Trizol reagent was used to extract total RNA, and RNA quality was then checked on an Agilent 2100 Bioanalyzer. The CDR3, from cysteine to phenylalanine, totals 15 residues. Here the CDR3 DNA is all that survives: 45 bases in frame from base 1. A distance of 14 bases separates the germline ends of V and J, which lose 5 bases and 3 bases respectively. According to the germline V gene (reference sequence), CDR1 reads LNHDA and CDR2 reads SQIVND.

Amplification of TCR beta CDR3 regions was carried out from RNA transcripts. The first round of RT-PCR for the TCR CDR3 was performed with the HTBI primer set and the Qiagen OneStep RT-PCR kit. Libraries were constructed in a second round of multiplex PCR, after which size selection and purification were performed. Paired-end sequencing of the libraries was performed with 100 bp reads on an Illumina HiSeq2000. The source study handled its data this way. SOAPnuke was used to process the raw data, removing reads that contained adapters or uncalled bases, had a mean Phred below 15, or lacked an exact match to the constant primer or identifier. High-quality paired reads were merged with COPE v1.2.5, and unique nucleotide sequences were defined as clonotypes. Clonotypes were aligned to IMGT TRBV, TRBD and TRBJ reference segments using MiTCR v1.1. Only V-J combinations with frequency above 0.0001, covering about 99% of repertoires, were analysed. The TCS score was defined as F50 (clonal expansion) divided by E x V (chaos), with BLOSUM62-based TCRdist calculated between CDR3 peptides within each V-J. Welch's t-statistics and random forest reduced roughly 530 V-J features to 10 to 15, which were used in a naive Bayes classifier (R e1071). The public reads were run again by TCRdb, first through fastp at Q25 and then through MiXCR, and only productive beta chains were kept. Entries that share a CDR3 protein sequence are merged under the most common genes and DNA. The V and J calls, along with clone size, are taken from TCRdb and not from the paper's own processing. A total of 650,000 to 700,000 distinct CDR3 sequences appear in this sample, roughly 17% of them only once. The top ten clonotypes cover about 14% of the sample.

A remark on this clonotype: The clone's antigen remains unknown. No clone much larger than this one lies a single base away; base qualities are absent.

Sequencing was done on a sample of blood. The rearrangement joined TRBV19 to TRBJ2-1; the best D guess is TRBD2, with 6 bases matching. This TCR derives from a middle-aged man with Graves' hyperthyroidism. The sequenced DNA is TGTGCCAGTAGTGTGACGGGAGTAAGCTACAATGAGCAGTTCTTC. Its protein is CASSVTGVSYNEQFF. Outside the CDR3, residues come from the reference TRBV19 and TRBJ2-1 proteins, so the full variable domain is: DGGITQSPKYLFRKEGQNVTLSCEQNLNHDAMYWYRQDPGQGLRLIYYSQIVNDFQKGDIAEGYSVSREKKESFPLTVTSAQKNPTAFYLCASSVTGVSYNEQFFGPGTRLTVL.